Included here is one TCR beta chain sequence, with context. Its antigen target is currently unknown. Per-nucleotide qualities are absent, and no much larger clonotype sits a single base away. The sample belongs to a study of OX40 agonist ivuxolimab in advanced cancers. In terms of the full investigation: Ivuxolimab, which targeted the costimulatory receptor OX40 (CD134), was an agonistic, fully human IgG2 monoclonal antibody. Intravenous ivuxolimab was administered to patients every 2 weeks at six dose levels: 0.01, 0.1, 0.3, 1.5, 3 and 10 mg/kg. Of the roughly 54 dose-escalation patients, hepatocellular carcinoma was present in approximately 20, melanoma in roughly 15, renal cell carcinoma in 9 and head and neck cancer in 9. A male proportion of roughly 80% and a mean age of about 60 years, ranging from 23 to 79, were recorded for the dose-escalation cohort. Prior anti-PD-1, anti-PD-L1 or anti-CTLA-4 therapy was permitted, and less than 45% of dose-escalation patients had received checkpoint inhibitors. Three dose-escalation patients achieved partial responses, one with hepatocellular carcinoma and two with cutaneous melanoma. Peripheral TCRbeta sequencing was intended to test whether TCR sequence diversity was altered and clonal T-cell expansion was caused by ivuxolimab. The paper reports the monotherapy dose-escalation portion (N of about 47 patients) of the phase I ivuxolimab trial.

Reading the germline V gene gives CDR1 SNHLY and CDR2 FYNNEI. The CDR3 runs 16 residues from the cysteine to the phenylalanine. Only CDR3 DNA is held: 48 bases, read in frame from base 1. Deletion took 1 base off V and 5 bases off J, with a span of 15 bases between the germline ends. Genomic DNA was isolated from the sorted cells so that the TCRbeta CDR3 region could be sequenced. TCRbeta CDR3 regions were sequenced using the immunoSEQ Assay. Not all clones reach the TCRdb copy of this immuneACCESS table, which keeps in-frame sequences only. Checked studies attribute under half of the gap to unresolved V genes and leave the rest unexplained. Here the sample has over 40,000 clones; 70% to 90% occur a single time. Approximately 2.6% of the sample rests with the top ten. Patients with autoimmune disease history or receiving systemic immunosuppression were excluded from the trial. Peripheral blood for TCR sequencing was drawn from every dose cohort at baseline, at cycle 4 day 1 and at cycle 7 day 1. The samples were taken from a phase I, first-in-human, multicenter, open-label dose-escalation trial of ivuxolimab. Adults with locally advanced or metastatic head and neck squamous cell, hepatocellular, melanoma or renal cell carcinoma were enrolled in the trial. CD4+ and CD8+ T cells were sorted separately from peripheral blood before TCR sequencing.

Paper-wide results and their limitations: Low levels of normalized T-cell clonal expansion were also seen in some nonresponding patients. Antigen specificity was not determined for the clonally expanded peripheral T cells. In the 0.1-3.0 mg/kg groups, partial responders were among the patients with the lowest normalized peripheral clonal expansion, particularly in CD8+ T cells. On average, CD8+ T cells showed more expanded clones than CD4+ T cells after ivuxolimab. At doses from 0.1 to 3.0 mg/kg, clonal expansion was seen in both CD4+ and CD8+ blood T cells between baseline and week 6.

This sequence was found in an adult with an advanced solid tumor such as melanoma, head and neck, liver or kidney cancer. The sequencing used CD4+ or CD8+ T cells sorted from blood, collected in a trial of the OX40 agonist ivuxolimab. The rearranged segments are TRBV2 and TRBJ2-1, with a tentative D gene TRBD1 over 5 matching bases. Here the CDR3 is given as CASSEEGAVSNNEQFF. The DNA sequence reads TGTGCCAGCAGTGAAGAAGGGGCAGTTTCGAACAATGAGCAGTTCTTC. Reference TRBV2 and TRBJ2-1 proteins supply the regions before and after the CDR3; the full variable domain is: EPEVTQTPSHQVTQMGQEVILRCVPISNHLYFYWYRQILGQKVEFLVSFYNNEISEKSEIFDDQFSVERPDGSNFTLKIRSTKLEDSAMYFCASSEEGAVSNNEQFFGPGTRLTVL.